This T cell receptor (beta chain) appears in the sequencing data of a study of cytomegalovirus exposure and HLA in healthy donors. Regarding the study as a whole: Researchers reported in a later analysis that a missense DCLRE1C variant was tied to TCR beta V- and J-gene trimming. TRBV6-2, TRBV6-3 and other indistinguishable V segments were excluded.

Comment on this clone: Its specificity is unknown.

The trim removed 3 bases at V and 0 bases at J, leaving 4 bases unmatched. From germline, CDR1 is LNHDA and CDR2 SQIVND (reference sequence). The CDR3 spans 16 residues. Primers: 60 Vbeta forward and 13 Jbeta reverse. The table came from immunoSEQ multiplex PCR; TCRdb's copy has only in-frame clones and leaves some out. The sample has roughly 200,000 clones, 77% seen once. The gene calls are TRBV19 and TRBJ2-2; 7 positions agree with TRBD2. This clonotype was sampled from a woman aged 55-69 years in good health and CMV-seropositive. Sequencing was done on a sample of PBMCs. Here the CDR3 reads CASSISAGANTGELFF. The CDR3 DNA is TGTGCCAGTAGTATCTCTGCGGGGGCGAACACCGGGGAGCTGTTTTTT.